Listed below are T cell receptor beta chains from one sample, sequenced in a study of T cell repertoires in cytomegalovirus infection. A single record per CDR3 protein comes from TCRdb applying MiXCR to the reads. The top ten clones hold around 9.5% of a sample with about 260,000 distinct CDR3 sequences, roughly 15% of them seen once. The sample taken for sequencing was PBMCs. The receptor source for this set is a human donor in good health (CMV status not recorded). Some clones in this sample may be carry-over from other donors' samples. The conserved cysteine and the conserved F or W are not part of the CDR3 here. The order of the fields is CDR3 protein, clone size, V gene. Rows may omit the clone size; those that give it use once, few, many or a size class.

cdr3_aa: ASSIRTAANTGELF
clone_size: many
v_call: TRBV5-1

cdr3_aa: ASSQDEGNYNEQF
clone_size: -
v_call: TRBV4-1

cdr3_aa: ASTPGQGVDTQY
clone_size: -
v_call: TRBV19

cdr3_aa: ASSIGQGTDTQY
clone_size: -
v_call: TRBV19

cdr3_aa: SARGGVEAF
clone_size: many
v_call: TRBV20-1

cdr3_aa: ASSGTGGDYNEQF
clone_size: many
v_call: TRBV7-6

cdr3_aa: ASSPPMWEGRETQY
clone_size: many
v_call: TRBV7-2

cdr3_aa: ASSGGTGSPSGNTIY
clone_size: many
v_call: TRBV7-8

cdr3_aa: ASSLLQGGLAGGDIQY
clone_size: few
v_call: TRBV5-4

cdr3_aa: ASSHGTASSLGNQPQH
clone_size: few
v_call: TRBV4-2

cdr3_aa: ASSHPALRADTQY
clone_size: -
v_call: TRBV11-2

cdr3_aa: ASSLATGKNTEAF
clone_size: many
v_call: TRBV7-3

cdr3_aa: ASSLYRVGGSYEQY
clone_size: few
v_call: TRBV27

cdr3_aa: ASSNPPGRGTYEQY
clone_size: few
v_call: TRBV6-2/TRBV6-3

cdr3_aa: ASSPPPGGLNQPQH
clone_size: -
v_call: TRBV12-3/TRBV12-4

cdr3_aa: ASSRLWGASNEQF
clone_size: -
v_call: TRBV6-4

cdr3_aa: ASGLLVETQY
clone_size: -
v_call: TRBV7-9

cdr3_aa: ASIPGTRNTGELF
clone_size: many
v_call: TRBV19

cdr3_aa: ASSRWRQGVVHEQY
clone_size: -
v_call: TRBV5-8

cdr3_aa: ASSFSGGMVNQPQH
clone_size: -
v_call: TRBV28

cdr3_aa: ASSPGLAGRGGDEQY
clone_size: many
v_call: TRBV7-2

cdr3_aa: ASSLVSGELF
clone_size: few
v_call: TRBV7-6

cdr3_aa: ASSGVLRSSYEQY
clone_size: -
v_call: TRBV5-6

cdr3_aa: ASSLRTSASYQF
clone_size: -
v_call: TRBV6-2/TRBV6-3

cdr3_aa: ASSDSNRDYYNEQF
clone_size: -
v_call: TRBV6-4

cdr3_aa: ASRPTGTPNEQY
clone_size: many
v_call: TRBV11-2

cdr3_aa: ASSLPTKNTGELF
clone_size: -
v_call: TRBV5-4

cdr3_aa: ASSLARGREQY
clone_size: few
v_call: TRBV7-4

cdr3_aa: ASTQTGGYEQY
clone_size: -
v_call: TRBV19

cdr3_aa: SATTASEVNEQY
clone_size: -
v_call: TRBV20-1

cdr3_aa: ASSGGAGNTIY
clone_size: -
v_call: TRBV19

cdr3_aa: ASSPGQGETEAF
clone_size: many
v_call: TRBV7-9

cdr3_aa: ASSSGQALADTQY
clone_size: many
v_call: TRBV7-9

cdr3_aa: SARALHVNTEAF
clone_size: -
v_call: TRBV20-1

cdr3_aa: ASSWGTGALQETQY
clone_size: many
v_call: TRBV7-3

cdr3_aa: SAAASRDSEQY
clone_size: few
v_call: TRBV20-1

cdr3_aa: SADQVAEAF
clone_size: -
v_call: TRBV20-1

cdr3_aa: ASSYEGESYGYT
clone_size: many
v_call: TRBV6-6

cdr3_aa: SAGSGYTDTQY
clone_size: -
v_call: TRBV20-1

cdr3_aa: ASSTDTYSGANVLT
clone_size: few
v_call: TRBV5-4

cdr3_aa: ASSQAGAGWAEAF
clone_size: many
v_call: TRBV6-2/TRBV6-3